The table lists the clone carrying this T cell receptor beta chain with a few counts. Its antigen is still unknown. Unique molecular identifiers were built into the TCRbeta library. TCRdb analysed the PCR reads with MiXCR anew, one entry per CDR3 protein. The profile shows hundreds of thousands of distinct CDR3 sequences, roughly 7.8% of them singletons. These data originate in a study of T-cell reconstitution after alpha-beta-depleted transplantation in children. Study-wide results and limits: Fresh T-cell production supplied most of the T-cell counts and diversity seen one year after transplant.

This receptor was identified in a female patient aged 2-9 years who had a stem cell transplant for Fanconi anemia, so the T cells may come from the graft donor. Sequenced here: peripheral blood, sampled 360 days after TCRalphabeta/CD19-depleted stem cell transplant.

The CDR3 sequence: CASGRTGGLNTEAFF. In nucleotides, the CDR3 is TGTGCCAGCGGACGGACAGGGGGCCTGAACACTGAAGCTTTCTTT. The chain is built from TRBV28 and TRBJ1-1; 11 nucleotides line up with TRBD1. The V segment lost 8 bases and the J segment 0 bases; nucleotides outside the gene matches: 5. Germline CDR1 reads MDHEN; CDR2 reads SYDVKM. This CDR3 has 15 residues.